This T cell receptor (beta chain) was observed in a study of cytomegalovirus exposure and HLA in healthy donors. Primers: 60 Vbeta forward and 13 Jbeta reverse. Profiled with immunoSEQ multiplex PCR; TCRdb holds only in-frame clones, not every one. The sample has approximately 260,000 clones, approximately 84% seen once. CDR3 length: 16 residues. Germline values: CDR1 SGHNT, CDR2 YYREEE (reference sequence). The V gene end was trimmed by 1 base and the J gene end by 4 bases; junction bases not matched to a gene: 9. The genes are TRBV5-4 and TRBJ2-3; 7 nucleotides match TRBD2. The sequence derives from a middle-aged woman in good health and CMV-seropositive. The sequencing input was PBMCs. Here the CDR3 reads CASSLSGGRRADTQYF. The CDR3 DNA follows: TGTGCCAGCAGCTTGAGCGGCGGGAGAAGGGCAGATACGCAGTATTTT.